The following is a TCR beta chain sequence with its context. These data belong to a study of monozygotic twins with inflammatory bowel disease. TCRdb re-called the 5' RACE reads and catalogs CDR3 proteins one per entry, DNA excluded. This listing includes about 380,000 distinct CDR3 sequences. The CDR3 runs 16 residues. CDR1 MNHNS and CDR2 SASEGT come from the germline V gene. V and J are TRBV6-1 and TRBJ2-1. The source of this sequence is a human donor with ulcerative colitis or Crohn's disease, or a healthy co-twin of an affected twin (not recorded which). Sequenced input: blood. This chain's CDR3 is CASSEPGWSSYNEQFF.